This TCR beta chain was sequenced in a study of T cell responses to AZD1222 COVID-19 vaccine. Germline CDR1 KGHSH, CDR2 LQKENI. V gave up 3 bases and J gave up 6 bases; unmatched junction bases: 3. CDR3 length: 15 residues. Note on this clone: Its antigen is unidentified.

Study-level findings and limits: White British people made up most donors, females outnumbered males, and clonal diversity was possibly underestimated. As reported, nearly half of all spike-specific TCRs target variant regions that are unmutated. Repertoires were sampled only after the peak T cell response.

Generated by immunoSEQ multiplex PCR, the TCRdb table keeps only in-frame clones and is missing some. The sample lists about 88,000 clones; less than 90% were seen once. The sample in question was peripheral blood, obtained 28 days after the second AZD1222 dose. The sequence came from an adult who received the AZD1222 COVID-19 vaccine. The chain links TRBV18 to TRBJ1-5; 12 bases align to TRBD1. In DNA, the CDR3 is TGTGCCAGCTCACCCGGGACAGGGGGCATTCAGCCCCAGCATTTT. Protein product: CASSPGTGGIQPQHF. Full variable domain (rest looked up from reference TRBV18 and TRBJ1-5): NAGVMQNPRHLVRRRGQEARLRCSPMKGHSHVYWYRQLPEEGLKFMVYLQKENIIDESGMPKERFSAEFPKEGPSILRIQQVVRGDSAAYFCASSPGTGGIQPQHFGDGTRLSIL.